This note documents a single T cell receptor beta chain sequence. Its antigen remains unidentified. How the authors handled the data: A per-sample median of around 91,000 TCRs was observed, with counts ranging from roughly 23,224 to 700,000. Each CDR3 protein is one row after TCRdb ran MiXCR on the RACE reads. The V and J calls and clone size come from TCRdb's table, not from the authors' own analysis. This table holds about 190,000 distinct CDR3 sequences, under 30% found once. V was shortened by 0 bases and J by 5 bases, with 13 bases between the two germline ends. The V gene's germline CDR1 is MNHEY and CDR2 SMNVEV (reference sequence). This CDR3 comprises 15 residues. The data derive from a study of human T cells and chemical hapten exposure. Study information: An area of 2 cm by about 2.2 cm on upper inner arm skin received 2% DPC for sensitization. Once 0.01% DPC had been applied to the upper back by patch test, readings were taken at 6 days.

General observations from the study: Positive correlation was observed between PT1 expanded TCR counts and patch test score.

Time point indicated: patch test 3, about 24 weeks after DPC sensitization. The treatment: therapeutic diphenylcyclopropenone sensitization with weekly scalp DPC. Specimen: whole blood, collected in connection with sensitization to the hapten diphenylcyclopropenone (DPC). This sequence originates from a woman aged 40 to 50 with alopecia areata. Some clones in this sample may be carry-over from other donors' samples. The chain is built from TRBV27 and TRBJ2-5; D unresolved. The CDR3 nucleotides are TGTGCCAGCAGTTTATCAGGTCGTGTAGGTGAGACCCAGTACTTC. Protein: CASSLSGRVGETQYF.